One and the same sample provided the 5 T cell receptor beta chains below, sequenced in a study of T cell responses to AZD1222 COVID-19 vaccine. Data came from immunoSEQ multiplex PCR; TCRdb stores just in-frame clones and leaves some out. The table lists about 60,000 clones, 84% of them singletons. Sequenced here: peripheral blood, sampled on day 0 of AZD1222 vaccination. The origin of the receptors is an adult in good health.

This chain connects TRBV9 to TRBJ2-1; TRBD1 or TRBD2 may be the D gene (5 bases each). The germline V gene has CDR1 SGDLS and CDR2 YYNGEE. The CDR3 is 16 amino acids. Trimming removed 5 bases at V and 6 bases at J, with 21 bases between. CDR3 bases: TGTGCCAGCAGTCCCTTGTCGGGGTCGAGGGGCAATGAGCAGTTCTTC. Amino acid sequence: CASSPLSGSRGNEQFF.

V is TRBV19 and J is TRBJ2-7, with D possibly TRBD1 on 6 matching bases. Trimming shortened V by 3 bases and J by 4 bases, and 10 bases separated the two germline ends. CDR3 length: 13 amino acids. Germline CDR1 LNHDA, CDR2 SQIVND (reference sequence). The CDR3 coding sequence is TGTGCCAGTAGTATTTCAGGGGCGTACGAGCAGTACTTC. Encoded protein: CASSISGAYEQYF.

V and J are TRBV7-9 and TRBJ1-2, with a tentative D call TRBD1 (6 bases). V was pared by 5 bases and J by 4 bases, with 14 bases between. The germline V gene encodes CDR1 SEHNR and CDR2 FQNEAQ (reference sequence). The CDR3 totals 14 residues. CDR3 protein: CASSPDSQGYGYTF. The CDR3 DNA follows: TGTGCCAGCAGCCCGGACAGCCAGGGCTATGGCTACACCTTC.

The DNA for the CDR3 is TGTGCCAGTAGCCCCAGCGGGGGGAATAAGTATGGCTACACCTTC. Its translation: CASSPSGGNKYGYTF. The genes are TRBV19 and TRBJ1-2; D may be TRBD1 (5 bases). The CDR3 has 15 residues. V dropped 6 bases and J dropped 5 bases, with 19 bases sitting between them. In germline, CDR1 is LNHDA, CDR2 SQIVND (reference sequence).

This chain joins TRBV5-6 and TRBJ2-6; D remains ambiguous. V was trimmed by 4 bases and J by 0 bases, leaving 8 bases between them. CDR1 SGHDT and CDR2 YYEEEE come from the germline V gene. This CDR3 has 15 residues. CDR3 in amino acids: CASSQYSSGANVLTF. CDR3 nucleotide sequence: TGTGCCAGCAGCCAGTACAGCTCTGGGGCCAACGTCCTGACTTTC.